This entry lists 3 T cell receptor beta chains sequenced from one sample in a study of T cell repertoires in cytomegalovirus infection (dated by TCRdb to about 2019). TCRdb names Illumina HiSeq 1500 as the instrument used. TCRdb reprocessing: public reads trimmed at Q25 with fastp, clones called with MiXCR, in-frame beta chains kept. Each CDR3 protein gets just one entry, which takes the most common genes and DNA from the rows behind it. This sample has more than 350,000 distinct CDR3 sequences in its table, and 31% of those were observed once. The ten largest account for about 13% of the sample. Sequenced input: PBMCs. The receptor set was obtained from a human donor in good health (CMV status not recorded). Some clones in this sample may be carry-over from other donors' samples.

This clonotype was observed a few times. The chain joins TRBV19 to TRBJ1-2; 7 bases line up with TRBD1. Trimming took 3 bases from V and 0 from J; bases not matched to a gene: 1. CDR3 size: 14 residues. In germline, CDR1 is LNHDA, CDR2 SQIVND (reference sequence). The CDR3 sequence is CASSMGQTNYGYTF. The CDR3, as DNA: TGTGCCAGTAGTATGGGACAGACTAACTATGGCTACACCTTC.

Only a few counts were recorded for this clonotype. This chain links TRBV6-1 with TRBJ1-1, with 9 bases identical to TRBD1. The germline V gene encodes CDR1 MNHNS and CDR2 SASEGT. This CDR3 spans 12 amino acids. V dropped 9 bases and J dropped 6; count of bases not matched to a gene: 5. In DNA form, the CDR3 reads TGTGCCAGTCAACAGGGGGCCTCTGAAGCTTTCTTT. Its translation: CASQQGASEAFF.

This clonotype was counted between two and nine times. This sequence joins TRBV19 and TRBJ1-5; D is unresolved. The V end was cut by 5 bases, the J end by 7 bases, with 21 bases between. Germline V gives CDR1 LNHDA, CDR2 SQIVND (reference sequence). This CDR3 spans 16 amino acids. The CDR3 bases are TGTGCCAGTAGTGACCTCCGGCCCGCCATCCGACAGCCCCAGCATTTT. Amino acid sequence: CASSDLRPAIRQPQHF.